This T cell receptor (beta chain) was sequenced in a study of cytomegalovirus exposure and HLA in healthy donors. Study-wide background: Most donors, roughly 82% of a few hundred genotyped, fell in the Caucasian-associated ancestry cluster.

With respect to this clone: Its antigen is unidentified.

Primers: 60 Vbeta forward and 13 Jbeta reverse. Method: immunoSEQ multiplex PCR; TCRdb's copy keeps in-frame clones and lacks some. The data show approximately 110,000 clones, around 67% seen once. Study findings and constraints: The authors assumed roughly uniform sequencing depth across donors for presence/absence analyses. TCR beta V segments were, for the most part, productive about 87% or about 30% of the time in an earlier analysis.

V was clipped by 2 bases and J by 3 bases, with 14 bases between them. Germline CDR1 MNHEY, CDR2 SMNVEV (reference sequence). The CDR3 is made up of 15 amino acids. This sequence joins TRBV27 and TRBJ2-7; TRBD1 might be the D (6 bases). Sequenced input: PBMCs. The TCR was taken from a man aged 60 to 69 in good health and CMV-seropositive. The CDR3 reads CASSLQGTPDYEQYF. The CDR3 coding sequence is TGTGCCAGCAGTTTACAGGGGACACCCGACTACGAGCAGTACTTC.